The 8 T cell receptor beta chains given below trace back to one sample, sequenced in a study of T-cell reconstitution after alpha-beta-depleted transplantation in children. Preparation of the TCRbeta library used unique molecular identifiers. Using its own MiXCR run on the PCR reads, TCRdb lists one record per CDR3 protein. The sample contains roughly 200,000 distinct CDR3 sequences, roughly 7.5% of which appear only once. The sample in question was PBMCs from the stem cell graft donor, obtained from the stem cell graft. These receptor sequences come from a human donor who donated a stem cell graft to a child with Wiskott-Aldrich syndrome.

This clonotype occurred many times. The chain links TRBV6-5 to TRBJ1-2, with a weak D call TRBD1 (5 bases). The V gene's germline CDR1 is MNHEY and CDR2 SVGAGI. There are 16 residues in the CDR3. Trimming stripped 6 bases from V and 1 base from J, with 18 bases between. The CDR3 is CASSKIGDLLNYGYTF. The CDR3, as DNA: TGTGCCAGCAGCAAAATCGGGGACCTACTTAACTATGGCTACACCTTC.

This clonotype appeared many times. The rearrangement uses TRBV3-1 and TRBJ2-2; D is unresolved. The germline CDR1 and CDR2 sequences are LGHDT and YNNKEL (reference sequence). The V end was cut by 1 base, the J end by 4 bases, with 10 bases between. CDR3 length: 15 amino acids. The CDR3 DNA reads TGTGCCAGCAGCCAAGCGACCGCCGGCACCGGGGAGCTGTTTTTT. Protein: CASSQATAGTGELFF.

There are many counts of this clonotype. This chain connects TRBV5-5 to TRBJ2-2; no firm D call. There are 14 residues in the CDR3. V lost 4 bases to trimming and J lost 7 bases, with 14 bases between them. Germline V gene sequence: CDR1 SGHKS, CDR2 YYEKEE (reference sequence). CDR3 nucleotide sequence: TGTGCCAGCAGCCCCCAGGCCGGGCGCGGGGAGCTGTTTTTT. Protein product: CASSPQAGRGELFF.

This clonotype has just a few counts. DNA of the CDR3: TGTGCCAGCTCAACCAGGATGGGACAGGGGGCAGACGAGCAGTACTTC. As protein: CASSTRMGQGADEQYF. V gene TRBV18 combines with J gene TRBJ2-7; 12 bases fit TRBD1. The length of the CDR3 is 16 residues. Trimming cost V 5 bases and J 5 bases; bases outside gene matches: 10. The germline V gene has CDR1 KGHSH and CDR2 LQKENI.

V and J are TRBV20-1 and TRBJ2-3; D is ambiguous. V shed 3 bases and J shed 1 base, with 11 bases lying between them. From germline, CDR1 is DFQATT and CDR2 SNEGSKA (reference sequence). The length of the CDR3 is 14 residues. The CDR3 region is CSASSGSGTDTQYF. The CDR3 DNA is TGCAGTGCTAGTTCGGGCTCGGGCACAGATACGCAGTATTTT.

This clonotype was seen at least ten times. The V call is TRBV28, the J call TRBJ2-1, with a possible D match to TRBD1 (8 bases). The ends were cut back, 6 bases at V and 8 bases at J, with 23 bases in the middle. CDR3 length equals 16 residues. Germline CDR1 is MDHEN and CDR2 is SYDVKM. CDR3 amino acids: CASRGTRWTGRDEQFF. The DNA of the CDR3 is TGTGCCAGCAGGGGGACGCGGTGGACAGGGAGGGATGAGCAGTTCTTC.

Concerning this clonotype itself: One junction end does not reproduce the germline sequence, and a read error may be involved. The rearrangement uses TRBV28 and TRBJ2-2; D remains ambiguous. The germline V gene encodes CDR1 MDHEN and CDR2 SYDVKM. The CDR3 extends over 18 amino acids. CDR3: CACSSHDAVVTNTGELFF. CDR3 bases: TGTGCCTGCAGTTCACACGACGCAGTGGTAACGAACACCGGGGAGCTGTTTTTT. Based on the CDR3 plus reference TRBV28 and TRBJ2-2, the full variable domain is DVKVTQSSRYLVKRTGEKVFLECVQDMDHENMFWYRQDPGLGLRLIYFSYDVKMKEKGDIPEGYSVSREKKERFSLILESASTNQTSMYLCACSSHDAVVTNTGELFFGEGSRLTVL.

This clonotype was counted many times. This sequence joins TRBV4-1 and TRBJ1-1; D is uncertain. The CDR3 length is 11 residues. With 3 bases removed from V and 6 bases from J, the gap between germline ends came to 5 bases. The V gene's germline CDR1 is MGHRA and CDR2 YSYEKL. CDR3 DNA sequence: TGCGCCAGCAGCCATAGGGCTGAAGCTTTCTTT. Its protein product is CASSHRAEAFF.